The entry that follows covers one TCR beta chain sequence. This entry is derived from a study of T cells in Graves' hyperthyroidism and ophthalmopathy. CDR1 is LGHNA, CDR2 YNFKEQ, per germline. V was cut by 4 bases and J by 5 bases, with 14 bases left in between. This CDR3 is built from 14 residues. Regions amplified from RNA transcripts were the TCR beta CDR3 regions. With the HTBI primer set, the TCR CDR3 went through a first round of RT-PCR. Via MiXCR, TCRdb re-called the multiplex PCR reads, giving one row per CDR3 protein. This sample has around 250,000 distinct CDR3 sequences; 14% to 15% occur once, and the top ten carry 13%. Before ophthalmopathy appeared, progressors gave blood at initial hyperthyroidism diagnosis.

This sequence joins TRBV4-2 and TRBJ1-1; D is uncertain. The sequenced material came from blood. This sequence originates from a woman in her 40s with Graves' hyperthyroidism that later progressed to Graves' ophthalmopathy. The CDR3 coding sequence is TGTGCCAGCAGCCCTACAAGTTTTTCGACTGAAGCTTTCTTT. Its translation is CASSPTSFSTEAFF.